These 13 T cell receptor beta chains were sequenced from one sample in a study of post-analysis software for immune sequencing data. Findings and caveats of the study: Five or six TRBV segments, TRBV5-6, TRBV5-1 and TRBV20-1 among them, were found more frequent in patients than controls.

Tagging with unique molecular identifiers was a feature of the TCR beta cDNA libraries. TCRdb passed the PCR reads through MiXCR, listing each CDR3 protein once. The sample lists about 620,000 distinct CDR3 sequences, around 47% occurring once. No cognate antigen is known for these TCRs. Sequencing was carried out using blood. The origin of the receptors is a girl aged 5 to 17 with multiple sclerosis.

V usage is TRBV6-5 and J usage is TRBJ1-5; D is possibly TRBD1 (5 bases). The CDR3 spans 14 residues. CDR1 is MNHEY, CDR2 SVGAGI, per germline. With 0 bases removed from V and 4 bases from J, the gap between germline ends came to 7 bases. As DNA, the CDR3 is TGTGCCAGCAGTTACTCGAGGGGAAATCAGCCCCAGCATTTT. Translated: CASSYSRGNQPQHF.

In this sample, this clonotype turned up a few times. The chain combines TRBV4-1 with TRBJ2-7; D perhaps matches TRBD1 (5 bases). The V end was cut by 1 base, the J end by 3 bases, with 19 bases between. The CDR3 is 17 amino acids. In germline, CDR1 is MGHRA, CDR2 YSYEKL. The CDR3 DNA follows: TGCGCCAGCAGCCAAGGGGCCAGGGCTAGTGGGGTCTACGAGCAGTACTTC. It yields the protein CASSQGARASGVYEQYF.

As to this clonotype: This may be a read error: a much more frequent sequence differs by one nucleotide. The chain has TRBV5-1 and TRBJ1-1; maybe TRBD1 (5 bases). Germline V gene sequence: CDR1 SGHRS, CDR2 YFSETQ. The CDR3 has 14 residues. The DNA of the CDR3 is TGCGCCAGCAGCCTCTTGGAGGGTGGGACTGAAACTTTCTTT. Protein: CASSLLEGGTETFF.

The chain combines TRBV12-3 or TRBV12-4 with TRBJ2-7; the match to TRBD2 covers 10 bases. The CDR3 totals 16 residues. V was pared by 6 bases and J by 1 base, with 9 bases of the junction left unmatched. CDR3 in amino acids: CASSAPGSGRSYEQYF. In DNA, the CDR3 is TGTGCCAGCAGCGCCCCGGGTAGCGGGAGGTCCTACGAGCAGTACTTC.

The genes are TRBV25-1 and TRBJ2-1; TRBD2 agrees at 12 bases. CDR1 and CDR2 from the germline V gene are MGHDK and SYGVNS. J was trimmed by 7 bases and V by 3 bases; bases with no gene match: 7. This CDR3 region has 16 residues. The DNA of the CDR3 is TGTGCCAGCAGTGATCCGACTAGCGGGAGCGATAATGAGCAGTTCTTC. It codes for CASSDPTSGSDNEQFF.

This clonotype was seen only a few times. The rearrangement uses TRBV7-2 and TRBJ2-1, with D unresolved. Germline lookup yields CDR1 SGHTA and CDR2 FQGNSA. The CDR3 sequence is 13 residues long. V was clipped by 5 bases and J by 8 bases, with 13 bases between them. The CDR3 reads CASSQRANYEQFF. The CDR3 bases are TGTGCCAGCAGCCAACGGGCTAATTATGAGCAGTTCTTC.

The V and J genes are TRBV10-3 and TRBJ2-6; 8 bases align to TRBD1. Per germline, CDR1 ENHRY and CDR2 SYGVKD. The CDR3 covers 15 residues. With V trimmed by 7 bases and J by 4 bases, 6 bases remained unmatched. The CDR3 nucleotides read TGTGCCATCACCTCAGGGGGCGAGGGGGCCAACGTCCTGACTTTC. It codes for CAITSGGEGANVLTF.

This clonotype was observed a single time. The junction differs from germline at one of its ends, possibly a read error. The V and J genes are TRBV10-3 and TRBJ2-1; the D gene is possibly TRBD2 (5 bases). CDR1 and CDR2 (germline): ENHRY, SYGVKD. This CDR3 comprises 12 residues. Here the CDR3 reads CTINGVSDEQFF. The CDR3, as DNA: TGTACCATCAACGGGGTCAGCGATGAGCAGTTCTTC.

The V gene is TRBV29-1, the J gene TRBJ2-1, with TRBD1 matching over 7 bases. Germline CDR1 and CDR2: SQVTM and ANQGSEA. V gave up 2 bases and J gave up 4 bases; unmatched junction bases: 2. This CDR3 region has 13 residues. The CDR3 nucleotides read TGCAGCGTTGAACCGGGACAGTACAATGAGCAGTTCTTC. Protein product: CSVEPGQYNEQFF.

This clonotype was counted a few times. The DNA of the CDR3 is TGCGCCAGCAGCTTGGATCGGACAGCTCAATCCTACGAGCAGTACTTC. This sequence encodes CASSLDRTAQSYEQYF. The V call is TRBV5-1, the J call TRBJ2-5; possible D gene TRBD1, 6 bases. The better agreement between TRBJ2-7 and the DNA end casts doubt on the J call. Germline CDR1 is SGHRS and CDR2 is YFSETQ. There are 16 residues in the CDR3.

CDR3 sequence reads: CASSLLAADTQYF. The CDR3 DNA sequence: TGTGCCAGCAGTTTATTAGCGGCAGATACGCAGTATTTT. The chain employs TRBV27 and TRBJ2-3; D perhaps matches TRBD2 (6 bases). V gave up 1 base and J gave up 4 bases, with 6 bases separating them. Germline V gives CDR1 MNHEY, CDR2 SMNVEV (reference sequence). The CDR3 covers 13 residues.

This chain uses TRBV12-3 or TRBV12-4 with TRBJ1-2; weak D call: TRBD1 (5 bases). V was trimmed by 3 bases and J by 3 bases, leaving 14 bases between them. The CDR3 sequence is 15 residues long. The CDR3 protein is CASSFSGAADYGYTF. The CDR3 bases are TGTGCCAGCAGTTTTTCCGGGGCTGCCGACTATGGCTACACCTTC.

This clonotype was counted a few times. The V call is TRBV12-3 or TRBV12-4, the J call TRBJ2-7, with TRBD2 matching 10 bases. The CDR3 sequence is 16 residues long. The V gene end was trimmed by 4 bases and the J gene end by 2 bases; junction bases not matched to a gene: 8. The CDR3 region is CASSSRTSGLPYEQYF. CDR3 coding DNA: TGTGCCAGCAGTTCAAGGACTAGCGGATTGCCCTACGAGCAGTACTTC.